The text below deals with one TCR beta chain. This CDR3 spans 14 amino acids. Germline V gives CDR1 MNHNY, CDR2 SVGAGI (reference sequence). V lost 2 bases to trimming and J lost 8 bases; unmatched junction nucleotides: 5. Authors' processing steps: The authors estimated nucleated cell counts from reference gene primer amplification. Assay used: immunoSEQ multiplex PCR; TCRdb lists only in-frame clones, some missing. The V and J calls and clone size are taken from that table; D and trimming were inferred from the DNA. Of 350,000 to 450,000 clones listed, approximately 81% were seen once; the top ten hold 3.5% to 4%. This entry belongs to a study of blood T cell repertoires in COVID-19. Looking at the study overall: COVID-19 samples from acute and convalescent phases originated in the United States, Italy and Spain. Sources were T cells, B-cell-depleted T cells, or PBMCs; the material itself was cDNA or gDNA.

The source of this sequence is a woman under 30 with acute or convalescent COVID-19. Sequencing was performed on peripheral blood. The V and J genes are TRBV6-6 and TRBJ2-5; TRBD2 aligns across 10 bases. CDR3 coding DNA: TGTGCCAGCAGTTACGCGACTAGCGGGTCCACCCAGTACTTC. Its protein product is CASSYATSGSTQYF.